The rows below give T cell receptor beta chains drawn from one sample of a study of cytomegalovirus exposure and HLA in healthy donors. TCRdb's copy holds only in-frame clones and misses some; the assay was immunoSEQ multiplex PCR. The sample contains some 190,000 clones, about 86% of which appear only once. The sequenced sample was PBMCs. These receptors originate from a middle-aged man in good health and CMV-seropositive. Both conserved end residues are part of each CDR3. D genes are given only for firm matches.

v_call	d_call	j_call	cdr3_nt	cdr3_aa
TRBV6-1	NA	TRBJ2-7	TGTGCCAGCAGTGAAGCGGCAGGGACTTCCTACGAGCAGTACTTC	CASSEAAGTSYEQYF
TRBV5-1	TRBD1	TRBJ1-4	TGCGCCAGCAGCTGGGGACAGGGGGGTGAAAAACTGTTTTTT	CASSWGQGGEKLFF
TRBV4-1	NA	TRBJ2-1	TGCGCCAGCAGCCAATTCATTTGGGGGGGGCGAGGATACAATGAGCAGTTCTTC	CASSQFIWGGRGYNEQFF
TRBV7-6	TRBD1	TRBJ2-7	TGTGCCAGCAGCTCGAGACAGGGCCTTACCCCCTACGAGCAGTACTTC	CASSSRQGLTPYEQYF
TRBV29-1	NA	TRBJ2-3	TGCAGCGTTGAAGATCCTAGGGGGACCCAAAGCACAGATACGCAGTATTTT	CSVEDPRGTQSTDTQYF
TRBV27	TRBD1	TRBJ2-7	TGTGCCAGCAGTCCTCCCTCGGGACAGGGCGTCAACGAGCAGTACTTC	CASSPPSGQGVNEQYF
TRBV7-8	NA	TRBJ2-2	TGTGCCAGCAGCGCTACGACCGGGGGGGAGCTGTTTTTT	CASSATTGGELFF
TRBV27	TRBD1	TRBJ1-2	TGTGCCAGCAGTTTCCAAGGACAGGATGGCTACACCTTC	CASSFQGQDGYTF
TRBV9	NA	TRBJ2-1	TGTGCCAGCAGCGGGTCAATGAGCTCCTACAATGAGCAGTTCTTC	CASSGSMSSYNEQFF
TRBV4-2	TRBD2	TRBJ2-1	TGTGCCAGCAGCCAAGAAACTACGGGAGGGCCGTACAATGAGCAGTTCTTC	CASSQETTGGPYNEQFF
TRBV27	NA	TRBJ1-5	TGTGCCAGCAGCCCGGGAGGGTATAGCAATCAGCCCCAGCATTTT	CASSPGGYSNQPQHF
TRBV19	TRBD1	TRBJ2-7	TGTGCCAGTAGCCGGACAGGAGAGTTCGAGCAGTACTTC	CASSRTGEFEQYF
TRBV18	NA	TRBJ2-6	TGTGCCAGCTCACCCGACACCGGCGGGGCCAACGTCCTGACTTTC	CASSPDTGGANVLTF
TRBV9	TRBD1	TRBJ1-2	TGTGCCAGCAGCGGGGGGACAGGGGTTTTTAGCTATGGCTACACCTTC	CASSGGTGVFSYGYTF
TRBV19	TRBD2	TRBJ2-7	TGTGCCAGTAGTATTCGGCTAGCGGAGATCTACGAGCAGTACTTC	CASSIRLAEIYEQYF